This T cell receptor (beta chain) was identified in a study of blood T cell repertoires in COVID-19. About the research overall: The samples span acute and convalescent COVID-19 from the United States, Italy and Spain.

V was clipped by 4 bases and J by 5 bases; unmatched bases: 8. Germline V gives CDR1 ENHRY, CDR2 SYGVKD. The CDR3 is 17 amino acids. Methods used by the authors: Quantification of nucleated cells was approximated via reference gene primer amplification. Method: immunoSEQ multiplex PCR; TCRdb's copy keeps in-frame clones and lacks some. V and J calls and clone size are as listed in that table; D and trimming were resolved from the DNA. The sample has roughly 170,000 clones, 78% seen once. Enrollees, roughly 18 to 90 years old, lived in 24 US areas. Cohorts were assigned according to the clinical history that participants reported.

The sample consisted of PBMCs or T cells enriched from blood (not recorded which). The chain joins TRBV10-3 to TRBJ2-2; 12 bases align to TRBD2. This sequence originates from a woman aged 45-60 years who had recovered from COVID-19. This CDR3 is CAISGLGLAGLTGELFF. For the CDR3, the DNA is TGTGCCATCAGTGGTTTAGGACTAGCGGGGCTGACCGGGGAGCTGTTTTTT.